The T cell receptor (beta chain) under discussion was sequenced for a study of shared clonotypes between healthy human individuals (dated by TCRdb to about 2020). Background on the whole study: The cohort comprised two women and a few men aged 18 to 49 years. For each donor, three plates each were used for CD4 naive and CD4 memory, two plates were used for CD8 naive, and one plate was used for CD8 memory. The study deeply sequenced blood TCR repertoires of five healthy adults to estimate repertoire size and the extent of clonotype sharing between individuals. To increase sequencing depth and limit assay-specific biases, TCR repertoire library preparation and sequencing were carried out by different laboratories using diverse techniques. Per donor, leukapheresis produced somewhere between about 0.8 and 9.5 billion PBMCs. The investigation overall reported the following: Only blood was sampled, and tissue TCR repertoires likely differ from those in blood. Clonotypes shared by all four sorted-subset donors showed higher generation probabilities than non-shared clonotypes. Estimated clonotype richness was generally larger for naive than for memory subsets. Rarefaction of sorted-subset datasets indicated incomplete sequencing despite the large sequencing depth. Because the study included a small number of donors, the genetic and exposure-history diversity represented was limited. Sharing across a few donors was observed for around 5% of naive CD4, 3% to 4% of naive CD8, 2% to 2.5% of memory CD4, and about 0.38% of memory CD8 clonotypes. Based on pairwise subsampling, the degree of clonotype sharing among donors was expected to be affected by sequencing depth.

V and J lose 1 base and 2 bases, and a span of 15 bases separates them. The germline V gene encodes CDR1 MGHRA and CDR2 YSYEKL. From the cysteine up to the phenylalanine, the CDR3 has a length of 17 residues. The read is trimmed to its CDR3 DNA, 51 bases read in frame from base 1. In regard to this clone: Its binding antigen is unknown. The sample holds no much larger clone one base away, and base qualities are not on file.

TCR CDR3 regions were amplified from genomic DNA by multiplex PCR using the deep immunoSEQ assay. Extracted genomic DNA from each cell subset was spread evenly across all wells of several immunoSEQ 96-well plates, with each plate serving as a replicate. For sorted subsets, around 200 ng genomic DNA, equal to approximately 30,000 T cell genomes, was loaded into each replicate PCR. Purified libraries were measured with a Qubit 3.0 fluorometer, size-checked on a Bioanalyzer 2100, and measured again with the KAPA Library Quantification kit. A separate single-read 150-cycle Illumina NextSeq 550 flow cell was used to sequence each immunoSEQ 96-well plate. In the original analysis: The immunoSEQ output contained only junctional sequences without quality scores, so filtering could not match that applied to full-length reads. Sequences were annotated with PyIR, a Python wrapper for IgBLAST v1.9, using IMGT germline references to assign V/J genes and CDR3. Any read was removed if the V/J assignment was weak (E-value above 1e-6), the CDR3 was missing, or the read contained stop codons, out-of-frame junctions, or ambiguous translated residues. A V3J clonotype was defined by an identical inferred V gene, J gene, and CDR3 amino acid sequence. Percentage overlap between repertoires was calculated by dividing the number of shared unique clonotypes by the size of the smaller repertoire. Three approaches were used to assess repertoire richness: RTK rarefaction, the Chao1 estimator, and Recon v2.1 estimates of unobserved clonotypes. For all TCRbeta clonotypes obtained by the gDNA method from a handful of donors, generation probabilities were computed with OLGA. As stored in TCRdb, this immuneACCESS dataset retains in-frame rearrangements with V and J assigned. A fraction of the clones does not appear; measured against another copy, unresolved V genes explain less than half of the discrepancy, and the remainder lacks a known reason. V and J calls and clone size are given by that table; D and trimming were obtained from the DNA. Here the sample has some 1 million clones; around 74% occur a single time. The ten largest clonotypes hold about 1.4% of the sample.

The donors were healthy, HIV-negative adults with no recently reported acute infections or vaccinations. Every donor was a Caucasian adult living in Nashville, Tennessee, USA. CD4+ T cells were enriched by magnetic negative selection; naive cells were then positively selected on CD45RA, and the negative fraction formed the memory subset. Blood was collected by leukapheresis, and PBMCs were isolated by Ficoll-Histopaque density gradient centrifugation and then cryopreserved in liquid nitrogen vapor phase. Analytical flow cytometry was used to check the purity and quantity of every magnetically sorted T cell population. Each sorted fraction had its genomic DNA isolated and then quantified by UV absorbance on a Nanodrop 2000c.

The clonotype comes from a man aged 18 to 30 in good health. The chain is made from TRBV4-1 and TRBJ1-3; the D gene is perhaps TRBD1, on 6 matching bases. The sequencing sample was made of memory CD4+ T cells sorted from blood. The sample's cell subset or site label is to be understood as: CD45RA-negative fraction. The bases are TGCGCCAGCAGCCAAGTGACAGGAGGTTCTGCTGGAAACACCATATATTTT. It codes for CASSQVTGGSAGNTIYF.